This TCR beta chain was retrieved from a study of somatic mutations in cytotoxic T cells in rheumatoid arthritis. Looking at the study overall: There were some V beta antibody-stained T-cell populations flow-sorted at nearly 100% purity, and these included V beta1+ cells sequenced for TCRB. Study conclusions and caveats: Slight TRBV07 underrepresentation in rheumatoid arthritis patients went unadjusted for multiple comparisons.

Looked up from germline, CDR1 is LGHNA and CDR2 is YSLEER. The CDR3 is 15 residues long. V was cut by 0 bases and J by 2 bases, with 11 bases left in between. Women made up around 55% of the healthy controls, who were blood donors with a median age of around 56 years (range roughly 20-80). Flow cytometry served to check the purity of CD4+ and CD8+ cells, which were isolated by positive magnetic bead selection. Profiled with immunoSEQ multiplex PCR; TCRdb holds only in-frame clones, not every one. The sample has 8,000 to 9,500 clones; 70% to 85% are singletons. By its share, this clone is medium-sized. Its cognate antigen is unknown.

This chain links TRBV4-3 with TRBJ2-7, with D possibly matching TRBD2 (7 bases). Sequenced material: CD8+ T cells sorted from blood. The sequence derives from a woman in her 50s in good health. DNA for the CDR3: TGCGCCAGCAGCCAAGAGGCGGGGGCCCCCTACGAGCAGTACTTC. Protein sequence: CASSQEAGAPYEQYF.